The 3 T cell receptor beta chains given below trace back to one sample, sequenced in a study of T-cell memory formation after mild COVID-19. TCRdb fed the 5' RACE reads into MiXCR, producing one record per CDR3 protein. The sample includes about 500,000 distinct CDR3 sequences, roughly 22% of them seen just once. The sequenced sample was PBMCs or a T cell subset sorted from them (not recorded which). The source is an adult woman who had mild COVID-19 (a few samples of this study predate the infection). Cell type and time point are not known.

At least ten counts were recorded for this clonotype. The chain links TRBV27 to TRBJ1-6; tentatively, D is TRBD1 (6 bases). The CDR3 is made up of 16 amino acids. Trimming cost V 4 bases and J 4 bases, with 14 bases left between them. CDR1 and CDR2 from the germline V gene are MNHEY and SMNVEV (reference sequence). The CDR3: CASSSGHGSYNSPLHF. CDR3 in DNA: TGTGCCAGCAGTTCGGGACACGGGAGTTATAATTCACCCCTCCACTTT.

This chain joins TRBV7-2 and TRBJ2-3; 7 positions agree with TRBD2. V lost 2 bases and J lost 2; bases outside the gene matches: 10. The CDR3 covers 17 residues. Germline loops: CDR1 SGHTA, CDR2 FQGNSA. The chain's CDR3 is CASSLRLATLFTDTQYF. CDR3 nucleotide sequence: TGTGCCAGCAGCTTAAGACTAGCCACACTATTCACAGATACGCAGTATTTT.

This chain connects TRBV9 to TRBJ2-7, with TRBD1 identical over 7 bases. Germline CDR1 reads SGDLS; CDR2 reads YYNGEE. The CDR3 runs to 14 residues. The J segment lost 0 bases and the V segment lost 3 bases, leaving 3 bases of the junction unmatched. The DNA for the CDR3 is TGTGCCAGCAGCGAGGGGACAGTCTCCTACGAGCAGTACTTC. Translating it yields CASSEGTVSYEQYF.